This T cell receptor beta chain was recorded in a study of molecular identifiers for immune sequencing clone quantification. Study-level background: Four portions were sequenced after RNA from approximately 22,000 or 94,000 naive CD8 cells was split five ways in replicates.

In TCRdb, the PCR reads were re-called with MiXCR into one record per CDR3 protein. Of about 640,000 distinct CDR3 sequences in the sample, around 20% were seen once. Sorted naive CD8 T cells were those defined as CD8+CD4-CCR7+CD45RA+. After removal of 3 bases from V and 6 bases from J, the junction contained 6 bases not matched to a gene. CDR3 length equals 13 residues. From germline, CDR1 is DFQATT and CDR2 SNEGSKA (reference sequence). The sample was naive CD8+ T cells from blood, with Jurkat cell RNA spiked in. Subset of the sample: FACS-sorted CD8+CD4-CCR7+CD45RA+ naive T cells. This receptor was identified in a human donor in good health. Some libraries in this study had Jurkat cell RNA spiked in. The V and J genes are TRBV20-1 and TRBJ2-7; 9 positions agree with TRBD2. The chain's CDR3 is CSARELAGSEQYF. The DNA for the CDR3 is TGCAGTGCTAGGGAACTAGCGGGCTCCGAGCAGTACTTC.